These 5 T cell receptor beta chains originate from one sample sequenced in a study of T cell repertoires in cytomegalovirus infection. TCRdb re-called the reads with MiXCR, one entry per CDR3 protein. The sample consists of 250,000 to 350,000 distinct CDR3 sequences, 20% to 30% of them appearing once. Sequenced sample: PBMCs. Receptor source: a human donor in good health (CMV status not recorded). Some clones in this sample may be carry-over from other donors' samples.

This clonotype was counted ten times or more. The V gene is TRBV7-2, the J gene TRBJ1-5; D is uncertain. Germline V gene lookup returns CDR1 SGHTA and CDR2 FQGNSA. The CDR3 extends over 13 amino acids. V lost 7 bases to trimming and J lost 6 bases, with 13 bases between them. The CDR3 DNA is TGTGCCAGCATTTCGGTGTTGGGTCAGCCCCAGCATTTT. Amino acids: CASISVLGQPQHF.

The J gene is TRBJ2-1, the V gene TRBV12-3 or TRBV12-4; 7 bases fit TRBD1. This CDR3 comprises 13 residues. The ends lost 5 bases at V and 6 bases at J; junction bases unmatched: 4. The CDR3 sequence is CASSPWDSNEQFF. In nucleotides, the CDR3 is TGTGCCAGCAGTCCCTGGGACAGCAATGAGCAGTTCTTC.

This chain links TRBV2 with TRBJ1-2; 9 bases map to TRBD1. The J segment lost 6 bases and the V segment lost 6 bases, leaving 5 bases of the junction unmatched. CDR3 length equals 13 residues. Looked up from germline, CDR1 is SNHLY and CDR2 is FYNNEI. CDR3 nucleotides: TGTGCCAGCAGGGGGGGACAGGGTGATGGCTACACCTTC. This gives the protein CASRGGQGDGYTF.

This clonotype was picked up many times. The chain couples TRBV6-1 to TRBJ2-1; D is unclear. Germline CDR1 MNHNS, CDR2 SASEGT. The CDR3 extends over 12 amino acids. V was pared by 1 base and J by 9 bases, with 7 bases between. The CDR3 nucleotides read TGTGCCAGCAGTGAAGTCGGGTTTGAGCAGTTCTTC. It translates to CASSEVGFEQFF.

The CDR3, as DNA: TGCGCCAGCAGCCAGATCAGCGGGGCATCCTACGAGCAGTACTTC. Translating it yields CASSQISGASYEQYF. This rearrangement joins TRBV5-1 to TRBJ2-7; 7 bases match TRBD2. The CDR3 is 15 residues long. From germline, CDR1 is SGHRS and CDR2 YFSETQ. V was clipped by 4 bases and J by 1 base; unmatched bases: 8.